A single sample is the source of the 31 T cell receptor beta chains below, sequenced in a study of T cell responses to AZD1222 COVID-19 vaccine. The repertoire was sequenced with immunoSEQ multiplex PCR; TCRdb's copy has only in-frame clones and lacks some. The sample shows 150,000 to 190,000 clones, approximately 91% of them seen only once. The source material was peripheral blood, sampled 28 days after the second AZD1222 dose. These receptors all come from an adult who received the AZD1222 COVID-19 vaccine.

This sequence joins TRBV6-5 and TRBJ1-1; TRBD1 matches 7 bases. CDR1 MNHEY and CDR2 SVGAGI come from the germline V gene. V shed 2 bases, J shed 3 bases, and the junction held 9 bases outside the gene matches. The CDR3 sequence is 16 residues long. The CDR3 DNA follows: TGTGCCAGCAGTTACCATCCCCCGACAGGGCACACTGAAGCTTTCTTT. The encoded protein is CASSYHPPTGHTEAFF.

V is TRBV3-1 (or the pseudogene TRBV3-2) and J is TRBJ2-1; TRBD2 matches 12 bases. CDR3 length: 15 residues. V was clipped by 1 base and J by 8 bases; unmatched bases: 3. In germline, CDR1 is LGHDT, CDR2 YNNKEL (reference sequence). CDR3 residues: CASSQATSGSDEQFF. CDR3 in DNA: TGTGCCAGCAGCCAAGCGACTAGCGGGAGCGATGAGCAGTTCTTC.

The genes are TRBV5-8 and TRBJ1-1, with D possibly TRBD1 on 5 matching bases. V was cut by 1 base and J by 5 bases, with 15 bases left in between. Per the germline V gene, CDR1 is SGHTS and CDR2 is YDEGEE. The CDR3 totals 15 residues. CDR3 loop: CASSLWNTGGTEAFF. Here the CDR3 DNA reads TGTGCCAGCAGCTTGTGGAACACGGGGGGGACTGAAGCTTTCTTT.

This clone came up once. Here the CDR3 DNA reads TGTGCCACCCGGACGGGACAGGTCCGTGAAAAACTGTTTTTT. Residues: CATRTGQVREKLFF. The V gene is TRBV6-5, the J gene TRBJ1-4, with TRBD1 identical over 8 bases. The V and J ends lost 10 bases and 7 bases, in that order; junction bases with no gene match: 11. From germline, CDR1 is MNHEY and CDR2 SVGAGI. This CDR3 spans 14 amino acids.

This chain uses TRBV6-5 with TRBJ1-4; D remains ambiguous. Germline V gene data show CDR1 as MNHEY and CDR2 as SVGAGI. The CDR3 runs to 16 residues. The germline V and J ends were trimmed by 0 bases and 7 bases, with 15 bases remaining between them. The CDR3 nucleotides are TGTGCCAGCAGTTACTCTTTCTCCGGCCTACGTGAAAAACTGTTTTTT. Amino acids: CASSYSFSGLREKLFF.

This chain connects TRBV5-5 to TRBJ2-7; D unresolved. V dropped 0 bases and J dropped 7 bases, with 11 bases sitting between them. CDR3 length: 13 amino acids. Germline V gene lookup returns CDR1 SGHKS and CDR2 YYEKEE (reference sequence). Written as DNA, the CDR3 is TGTGCCAGCAGCTTGGGGACCTTTGAAGAGCAGTACTTC. This codes for CASSLGTFEEQYF.

This clone has just one count. The V gene is TRBV11-2, the J gene TRBJ1-1; no clear D gene. CDR3 length equals 13 residues. Germline-derived CDR1 and CDR2 are SGHAT and FQNNGV. Trimming shortened V by 2 bases and J by 0 bases, and 4 bases separated the two germline ends. DNA of the CDR3: TGTGCCAGCAGCTTAATCTTGAACACTGAAGCTTTCTTT. Translation: CASSLILNTEAFF. The full variable domain, in which reference TRBV11-2 and TRBJ1-1 provide the parts outside the CDR3, is EAGVAQSPRYKIIEKRQSVAFWCNPISGHATLYWYQQILGQGPKLLIQFQNNGVVDDSQLPKDRFSAERLKGVDSTLKIQPAKLEDSAVYLCASSLILNTEAFFGQGTRLTVV.

The V gene is TRBV11-3, the J gene TRBJ2-1; 10 bases map to TRBD2. V was pared by 5 bases and J by 3 bases, with 7 bases of the junction left unmatched. The CDR3 is 16 residues long. Germline CDR1 reads SGHNT; CDR2 reads YENEEA. The CDR3 sequence is CASSPLTSGDYNEQFF. The CDR3 region has the DNA TGTGCCAGCAGCCCCCTAACTAGCGGGGACTACAATGAGCAGTTCTTC.

The chain is built from TRBV6-5 and TRBJ2-1; 7 bases line up with TRBD1. The CDR3 is 12 residues long. Germline V lookup: CDR1 MNHEY, CDR2 SVGAGI. Germline trimming cut 6 bases from V and 9 bases from J; bases unmatched to any gene: 5. The CDR3 is CASSPQGTEQFF. In nucleotides, the CDR3 is TGTGCCAGCAGCCCACAGGGGACTGAGCAGTTCTTC.

The chain joins TRBV19 to TRBJ2-5; 8 bases line up with TRBD2. The V gene end was trimmed by 6 bases and the J gene end by 4 bases; junction bases not matched to a gene: 7. CDR1 is LNHDA and CDR2 is SQIVND in the germline V gene (reference sequence). This CDR3 contains 14 residues. This chain's CDR3 is CASRLSGVGETQYF. CDR3 nucleotides: TGTGCCAGTAGACTTAGCGGGGTGGGAGAGACCCAGTACTTC.

V usage is TRBV5-1 and J usage is TRBJ2-7, with TRBD1 matching over 8 bases. CDR1 is SGHRS, CDR2 YFSETQ, per germline. The CDR3 runs 16 residues. V shed 2 bases, J shed 3 bases, and the junction held 10 bases outside the gene matches. CDR3 coding DNA: TGCGCCAGCAGCTTAAGGGGGGACAGGATCTTCTACGAGCAGTACTTC. Translation gives CASSLRGDRIFYEQYF.

The chain couples TRBV7-9 to TRBJ1-1; 12 bases align to TRBD1. The junction had 6 bases not matched to a gene; V was cut back by 5 bases and J by 2 bases. This CDR3 is 16 amino acids long. In germline, CDR1 is SEHNR, CDR2 FQNEAQ (reference sequence). This CDR3 reads CASSPRDRGRNTEAFF. In DNA, the CDR3 is TGTGCCAGCAGCCCCCGGGACAGGGGGCGCAACACTGAAGCTTTCTTT.

The rearrangement joins TRBV9 to TRBJ2-5, with 10 bases aligning to TRBD2. Germline V gives CDR1 SGDLS, CDR2 YYNGEE. This CDR3 has 16 amino acids. The V and J ends lost 0 bases and 3 bases, in that order; junction bases with no gene match: 5. CDR3 bases: TGTGCCAGCAGCGTAGTGGTAGCGGGGGGAAAAGAGACCCAGTACTTC. Translation: CASSVVVAGGKETQYF.

The V gene is TRBV2, the J gene TRBJ2-4; possibly TRBD2 for D (6 bases). The germline V and J ends were trimmed by 4 bases and 13 bases, with 11 bases remaining between them. Per the germline V gene, CDR1 is SNHLY and CDR2 is FYNNEI. The CDR3 is made up of 11 amino acids. This CDR3 is CASSVGGRQYF. The CDR3 DNA follows: TGTGCCAGCAGTGTGGGAGGCCGCCAGTACTTC. The full variable domain, completed using reference TRBV2 and TRBJ2-4, is EPEVTQTPSHQVTQMGQEVILRCVPISNHLYFYWYRQILGQKVEFLVSFYNNEISEKSEIFDDQFSVERPDGSNFTLKIRSTKLEDSAMYFCASSVGGRQYFGAGTRLSVL.

The V gene is TRBV5-6, the J gene TRBJ1-1; 11 nucleotides align to TRBD1. The CDR3 runs 17 residues. V trimming: 4 bases; J trimming: 1 base; junction bases outside the gene matches: 9. Per the germline V gene, CDR1 is SGHDT and CDR2 is YYEEEE. The DNA for the CDR3 is TGTGCCAGCAGCCTGGACAGGGGGCGAATTCGGAACACTGAAGCTTTCTTT. This sequence encodes CASSLDRGRIRNTEAFF.

J is TRBJ1-5 and V is TRBV28; 8 bases line up with TRBD1. The trim removed 2 bases at V and 9 bases at J, leaving 6 bases unmatched. The germline V gene has CDR1 MDHEN and CDR2 SYDVKM. This CDR3 region has 14 residues. CDR3 sequence reads: CASSLGDRSGPQHF. CDR3 in DNA: TGTGCCAGCAGTTTAGGGGACAGGTCGGGGCCCCAGCATTTT.

In its sample, this clone was seen once. The chain recombines TRBV5-5 with TRBJ2-7, with 9 nucleotides matching TRBD2. The trim removed 0 bases at V and 0 bases at J, leaving 7 bases unmatched. This CDR3 has 17 amino acids. CDR1 and CDR2 from the germline V gene are SGHKS and YYEKEE (reference sequence). Here the CDR3 reads CASSLVAGVHRSYEQYF. The CDR3 region has the DNA TGTGCCAGCAGCTTGGTAGCGGGAGTCCACCGCTCCTACGAGCAGTACTTC.

The V and J genes are TRBV4-2 and TRBJ1-5; 7 bases fit TRBD1. V trimming: 1 base; J trimming: 2 bases; junction bases outside the gene matches: 2. The length of the CDR3 is 15 residues. Germline V CDR1 and CDR2: LGHNA, YNFKEQ. CDR3 sequence: CASSQGDSGNQPQHF. In DNA, the CDR3 is TGTGCCAGCAGCCAAGGGGACAGCGGCAATCAGCCCCAGCATTTT.

This chain uses TRBV27 with TRBJ2-1; 9 nucleotides match TRBD2. The CDR3 is made up of 15 amino acids. J gave up 7 bases and V 3 bases, and 7 bases lay outside the gene matches. Germline V gene data show CDR1 as MNHEY and CDR2 as SMNVEV (reference sequence). In nucleotides, the CDR3 is TGTGCCAGCAGTTTGGGCCTAGCGGGGCCGAATGAGCAGTTCTTC. This sequence encodes CASSLGLAGPNEQFF.

The chain couples TRBV6-1 to TRBJ1-3; 7 positions agree with TRBD1. V was clipped by 3 bases and J by 2 bases; unmatched bases: 7. In germline, CDR1 is MNHNS, CDR2 SASEGT. The CDR3 consists of 16 residues. The CDR3 spells CASSDSGTVAGNTIYF. As DNA, the CDR3 is TGTGCCAGCAGTGATTCGGGGACAGTAGCTGGAAACACCATATATTTT.

In its sample, this clone was seen a few times. V is TRBV18 and J is TRBJ2-2; 7 nucleotides align to TRBD1. CDR1 and CDR2 from the germline V gene are KGHSH and LQKENI. Unmatched junction bases numbered 2, after V lost 4 bases and J lost 3 bases. This CDR3 has 14 residues. The CDR3, as DNA: TGTGCCAGCTCACAGGGGGCGGACACCGGGGAGCTGTTTTTT. Amino acid sequence: CASSQGADTGELFF.

J is TRBJ2-1 and V is TRBV19; 8 bases line up with TRBD2. V lost 6 bases and J lost 6; bases outside the gene matches: 10. CDR3 length equals 15 residues. Germline assignment: CDR1 LNHDA and CDR2 SQIVND (reference sequence). In nucleotides, the CDR3 is TGTGCCAGTAGGGACCGAGCGGGAGCGGCCAATGAGCAGTTCTTC. Protein: CASRDRAGAANEQFF.

Comments on this clone: Other DNA variants within this sample encode the same CDR3. The chain employs TRBV6-5 and TRBJ1-1; 10 positions match TRBD1. V gave up 4 bases and J gave up 5 bases; unmatched junction bases: 7. The CDR3 contains 15 residues. Germline V lookup: CDR1 MNHEY, CDR2 SVGAGI. The CDR3 region is CASSSAGTGDTEAFF. CDR3 in DNA: TGTGCCAGCAGTTCAGCCGGGACAGGGGATACTGAAGCTTTCTTT.

This sequence joins TRBV5-6 and TRBJ2-7; a possible D gene is TRBD1 (5 bases). V lost 1 base and J 4 bases, leaving 12 bases between the germline ends. This CDR3 has 14 residues. Germline lookup yields CDR1 SGHDT and CDR2 YYEEEE. CDR3 loop: CASSLNLGVYEQYF. The CDR3 DNA follows: TGTGCCAGCAGCTTGAACCTAGGGGTGTACGAGCAGTACTTC.

V usage is TRBV5-6 and J usage is TRBJ1-6; D is possibly TRBD1 (6 bases). Germline values: CDR1 SGHDT, CDR2 YYEEEE. The CDR3 runs to 14 residues. The V and J ends lost 5 bases and 9 bases respectively, with 15 bases between them. CDR3 loop: CASSRGGRPSPLHF. CDR3 nucleotide sequence: TGTGCCAGCAGTAGGGGGGGGAGGCCTTCACCCCTCCACTTT. Drawing the rest from reference TRBV5-6 and TRBJ1-6, the complete variable domain is DAGVTQSPTHLIKTRGQQVTLRCSPKSGHDTVSWYQQALGQGPQFIFQYYEEEERQRGNFPDRFSGHQFPNYSSELNVNALLLGDSALYLCASSRGGRPSPLHFGNGTRLTVT.

The chain has TRBV4-1 and TRBJ2-7; 7 nucleotides align to TRBD2. The V segment lost 4 bases and the J segment 5 bases; nucleotides outside the gene matches: 11. Per germline, CDR1 MGHRA and CDR2 YSYEKL. The CDR3 sequence is 15 residues long. DNA for the CDR3: TGCGCCAGCAGCCCAGCTAGCGGACCATTCAACGAGCAGTACTTC. Translating it yields CASSPASGPFNEQYF.

V and J are TRBV13 and TRBJ1-6, with D maybe TRBD1 (6 bases). Germline V lookup: CDR1 PRHDT, CDR2 FYEKMQ (reference sequence). V lost 5 bases, J lost 8 bases, and 10 bases lay in between. CDR3 length: 13 residues. The CDR3 is CASSTGRDSPLHF. Here the CDR3 DNA reads TGTGCCAGCAGCACAGGGAGGGATTCACCCCTCCACTTT. The full variable domain, its missing parts supplied by reference TRBV13 and TRBJ1-6, is AAGVIQSPRHLIKEKRETATLKCYPIPRHDTVYWYQQGPGQDPQFLISFYEKMQSDKGSIPDRFSAQQFSDYHSELNMSSLELGDSALYFCASSTGRDSPLHFGNGTRLTVT.

V is TRBV2 and J is TRBJ1-5; D is ambiguous. The CDR3 sequence is 15 residues long. V lost 2 bases to trimming and J lost 3 bases, with 11 bases between them. Germline V CDR1 and CDR2: SNHLY, FYNNEI. DNA for the CDR3: TGTGCCAGCAGTGAATCGCCGTTTATCAATCAGCCCCAGCATTTT. The encoded protein is CASSESPFINQPQHF.

The DNA of the CDR3 is TGTGCCAGTAGTATTGTGGCGGGAGCGGGTGGAGAGACCCAGTACTTC. Translating gives CASSIVAGAGGETQYF. The chain combines TRBV19 with TRBJ2-5; TRBD2 matches at 7 bases. Looked up from germline, CDR1 is LNHDA and CDR2 is SQIVND (reference sequence). The CDR3 is 16 residues long. Trimming cost V 3 bases and J 4 bases; bases outside gene matches: 11.

The rearrangement links TRBV19 to TRBJ1-3; no clear D gene. V dropped 9 bases and J dropped 0 bases, with 12 bases sitting between them. Germline assignment: CDR1 LNHDA and CDR2 SQIVND (reference sequence). The CDR3 length is 14 residues. For the CDR3, the DNA is TGTGCCAGCTCCCGCCGGTCCTCTGGAAACACCATATATTTT. Translation gives CASSRRSSGNTIYF.

The chain recombines TRBV6-2 or TRBV6-3 with TRBJ1-2, with TRBD1 matching over 8 bases. Per the germline V gene, CDR1 is MNHEY and CDR2 is SVGEGT. The CDR3 is 15 amino acids. The V gene end was trimmed by 0 bases and the J gene end by 4 bases; junction bases not matched to a gene: 4. Here the CDR3 reads CASSYSQGAGYGYTF. CDR3 sequence (DNA): TGTGCCAGCAGTTACTCGCAGGGGGCTGGCTATGGCTACACCTTC.